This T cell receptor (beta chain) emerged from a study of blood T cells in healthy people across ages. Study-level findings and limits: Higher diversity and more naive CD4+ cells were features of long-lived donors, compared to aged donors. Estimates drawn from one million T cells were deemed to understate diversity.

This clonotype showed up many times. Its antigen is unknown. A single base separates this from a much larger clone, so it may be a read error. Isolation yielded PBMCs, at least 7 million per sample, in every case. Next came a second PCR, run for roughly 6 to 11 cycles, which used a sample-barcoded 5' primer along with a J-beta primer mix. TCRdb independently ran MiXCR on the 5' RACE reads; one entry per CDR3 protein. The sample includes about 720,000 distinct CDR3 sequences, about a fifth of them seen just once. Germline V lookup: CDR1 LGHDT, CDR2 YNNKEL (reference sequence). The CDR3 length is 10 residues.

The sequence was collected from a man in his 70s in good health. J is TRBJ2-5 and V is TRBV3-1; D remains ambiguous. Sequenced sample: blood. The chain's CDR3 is CASSQVTQYF. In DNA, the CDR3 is TGTGCCAGCAGCCAAGTGACCCAGTACTTC.